One and the same sample provided the 18 T cell receptor beta chains below, sequenced in a study of T cell responses to AZD1222 COVID-19 vaccine (dated by TCRdb to the early 2020s). The meaning of the sample's time point label: baseline before first vaccination. Library creation used the immunoSEQ multiplex PCR assay. Imported from immuneACCESS, the table was reduced by TCRdb to in-frame sequences with V and J called. These copies leave out some clones; in studies compared against another copy, an unresolved V gene accounts for under half, and the cause of the remainder is not known. This sample is represented by more than 85,000 clones; about 72% of them were singletons. Around 21% of the sample lies in the top ten. Sequencing was performed on peripheral blood, taken on day 0 of AZD1222 vaccination. These receptors originate from an adult in good health.

This clone was counted only a few times. This rearrangement joins TRBV29-1 to TRBJ1-5; a possible D gene is TRBD1 (6 bases). The germline gives CDR1 SQVTM, CDR2 ANQGSEA. V dropped 2 bases and J dropped 6 bases, with 11 bases sitting between them. This CDR3 is built from 13 residues. CDR3 coding DNA: TGCAGCGTTGAACAGGGGTTGGGTCAGCCCCAGCATTTT. Translating gives CSVEQGLGQPQHF.

V and J are TRBV5-8 and TRBJ2-3; 10 bases match TRBD2. Germline values: CDR1 SGHTS, CDR2 YDEGEE. The junction had 3 bases not matched to a gene; V was cut back by 4 bases and J by 4 bases. The CDR3 spans 14 residues. The CDR3 DNA reads TGTGCCAGCAGCACTAGCGGGAATTCAGATACGCAGTATTTT. Translation gives CASSTSGNSDTQYF.

The V call is TRBV5-1, the J call TRBJ2-7, with D possibly TRBD1 on 6 matching bases. The V end was cut by 0 bases, the J end by 13 bases, with 17 bases between. Per the germline V gene, CDR1 is SGHRS and CDR2 is YFSETQ. CDR3 size: 13 residues. The CDR3 spells CASSLETGSGYYF. DNA for the CDR3: TGCGCCAGCAGCTTGGAAACAGGGTCAGGCTATTACTTC.

There are a few counts of this clone. The V and J genes are TRBV18 and TRBJ2-3; the match to TRBD2 covers 9 bases. From germline, CDR1 is KGHSH and CDR2 LQKENI. J lost 1 base, V lost 0 bases, and 5 bases had no gene match. The CDR3 spans 17 residues. DNA of the CDR3: TGTGCCAGCTCACCACCGTCGTTAGCGGGGGGCACAGATACGCAGTATTTT. Its translation: CASSPPSLAGGTDTQYF.

This clone was counted ten times or more. In DNA form, the CDR3 reads TGTGCCTGGTCGTACCCGGGACTGGCCTCCTATAATTCACCCCTCCACTTT. Its translation is CAWSYPGLASYNSPLHF. The chain uses TRBV30 and TRBJ1-6; a weak D match, TRBD1 (5 bases). The V end was cut by 5 bases, the J end by 0 bases, with 17 bases between. Germline V gene lookup returns CDR1 GTSNPN and CDR2 SVGIG (reference sequence). This CDR3 is built from 17 residues.

The gene calls are TRBV3-1 (or the pseudogene TRBV3-2) and TRBJ2-7; 7 bases map to TRBD2. The CDR3 runs to 17 residues. Trimming removed 1 base from V and 5 bases from J; junction bases left unmatched: 14. The germline gives CDR1 LGHDT, CDR2 YNNKEL (reference sequence). The CDR3 sequence is CASSQVIRPGGGNEQYF. DNA for the CDR3: TGTGCCAGCAGCCAAGTCATAAGACCGGGAGGAGGGAACGAGCAGTACTTC.

The V call is TRBV5-4, the J call TRBJ1-5; 9 positions agree with TRBD1. The CDR3 is made up of 14 amino acids. CDR1 and CDR2 (germline): SGHNT, YYREEE (reference sequence). J lost 5 bases, V lost 3 bases, and 3 bases had no gene match. CDR3 sequence (DNA): TGTGCCAGCAGCTCGGACAGGGGTGATCAGCCCCAGCATTTT. This codes for CASSSDRGDQPQHF.

This chain links TRBV6-5 with TRBJ2-1; no firm D call. Per germline, CDR1 MNHEY and CDR2 SVGAGI. Trimming cost V 5 bases and J 4 bases, with 12 bases left between them. CDR3 size: 14 residues. The CDR3 protein is CASSIQRRYNEQFF. CDR3 sequence (DNA): TGTGCCAGCAGTATACAGCGTAGATACAATGAGCAGTTCTTC.

The table lists this clone with a few counts. The J gene is TRBJ1-4, the V gene TRBV10-3; weak D call: TRBD1 (6 bases). V lost 6 bases and J 6 bases, leaving 14 bases between the germline ends. The CDR3 loop spans 14 amino acids. In germline, CDR1 is ENHRY, CDR2 SYGVKD. CDR3 sequence reads: CAISPGDAHEKLFF. The CDR3 coding sequence is TGTGCCATCAGCCCAGGGGACGCCCATGAAAAACTGTTTTTT.

The chain combines TRBV29-1 with TRBJ1-2; 7 positions match TRBD1. CDR1 and CDR2 (germline): SQVTM, ANQGSEA. The CDR3 has 15 amino acids. The V and J ends lost 3 bases and 4 bases, in that order; junction bases with no gene match: 11. CDR3 DNA sequence: TGCAGCGTTGACTACGCCCGACAGGGCTTCTATGGCTACACCTTC. Amino acids: CSVDYARQGFYGYTF.

The rearrangement links TRBV7-8 to TRBJ2-2; 10 positions agree with TRBD1. The CDR3 is made up of 16 amino acids. Germline-derived CDR1 and CDR2 are SGHVS and FQNEAQ. Trimming took 5 bases from V and 5 from J; bases not matched to a gene: 8. CDR3 sequence reads: CASSTRTGGSTGELFF. The CDR3 nucleotides are TGTGCCAGCAGCACGCGGACAGGGGGAAGTACCGGGGAGCTGTTTTTT.

The chain carries TRBV6-2 or TRBV6-3 and TRBJ2-1; 11 bases are shared with TRBD2. This CDR3 has 19 residues. Germline CDR1 is MNHEY and CDR2 is SVGEGT. The V gene end was trimmed by 2 bases and the J gene end by 2 bases; junction bases not matched to a gene: 11. For the CDR3, the DNA is TGTGCCAGCAGTTACGGGGTCGAGACTAGCGGGGCAACCTACAATGAGCAGTTCTTC. Translated: CASSYGVETSGATYNEQFF.

The chain is built from TRBV2 and TRBJ1-1; 8 positions agree with TRBD1. J lost 4 bases, V lost 2 bases, and 3 bases had no gene match. Germline V gene data show CDR1 as SNHLY and CDR2 as FYNNEI. The CDR3 covers 14 residues. The CDR3 DNA reads as TGTGCCAGCAGTGAACAGGGGGCGCGCACTGAAGCTTTCTTT. Amino acid sequence: CASSEQGARTEAFF. Full variable domain (remainder filled in from reference TRBV2 and TRBJ1-1): EPEVTQTPSHQVTQMGQEVILRCVPISNHLYFYWYRQILGQKVEFLVSFYNNEISEKSEIFDDQFSVERPDGSNFTLKIRSTKLEDSAMYFCASSEQGARTEAFFGQGTRLTVV.

V is TRBV27 and J is TRBJ1-1; D gene ambiguous. V was shortened by 0 bases and J by 6 bases, with 8 bases between the two germline ends. Germline lookup yields CDR1 MNHEY and CDR2 SMNVEV (reference sequence). CDR3 length: 13 amino acids. CDR3 sequence: CASSLSLGSEAFF. The DNA of the CDR3 is TGTGCCAGCAGTTTATCGTTAGGTTCTGAAGCTTTCTTT.

The gene calls are TRBV9 and TRBJ1-2; D not certain. The CDR3 extends over 13 amino acids. V shed 4 bases and J shed 5 bases, with 12 bases lying between them. From germline, CDR1 is SGDLS and CDR2 YYNGEE. The CDR3 sequence: CASSTSTIYGYTF. CDR3 nucleotides: TGTGCCAGCAGCACGTCGACAATTTATGGCTACACCTTC.

The chain is built from TRBV2 and TRBJ2-6; D uncertain. Germline loops: CDR1 SNHLY, CDR2 FYNNEI. V shed 3 bases and J shed 1 base, with 4 bases lying between them. The length of the CDR3 is 14 residues. CDR3 in DNA: TGTGCCAGCAGTGATAATTCTGGGGCCAACGTCCTGACTTTC. Encoded protein: CASSDNSGANVLTF.

The rearrangement links TRBV4-1 to TRBJ2-1, with 12 bases that match TRBD2. Trimming took 0 bases from V and 8 from J; bases not matched to a gene: 5. Looked up from germline, CDR1 is MGHRA and CDR2 is YSYEKL. This CDR3 contains 16 residues. The CDR3 DNA follows: TGCGCCAGCAGCCAAGAGAGACTAGCGGGAGTTTATGAGCAGTTCTTC. Protein: CASSQERLAGVYEQFF.

This rearrangement joins TRBV2 to TRBJ2-7; tentatively, D is TRBD2 (5 bases). Trimming took off 4 bases at V and 2 bases at J, with 6 bases between the two ends. Germline values: CDR1 SNHLY, CDR2 FYNNEI. The CDR3 sequence is 12 residues long. CDR3 region: CASSAGTYEQYF. CDR3 nucleotide sequence: TGTGCCAGCAGTGCGGGGACCTACGAGCAGTACTTC.